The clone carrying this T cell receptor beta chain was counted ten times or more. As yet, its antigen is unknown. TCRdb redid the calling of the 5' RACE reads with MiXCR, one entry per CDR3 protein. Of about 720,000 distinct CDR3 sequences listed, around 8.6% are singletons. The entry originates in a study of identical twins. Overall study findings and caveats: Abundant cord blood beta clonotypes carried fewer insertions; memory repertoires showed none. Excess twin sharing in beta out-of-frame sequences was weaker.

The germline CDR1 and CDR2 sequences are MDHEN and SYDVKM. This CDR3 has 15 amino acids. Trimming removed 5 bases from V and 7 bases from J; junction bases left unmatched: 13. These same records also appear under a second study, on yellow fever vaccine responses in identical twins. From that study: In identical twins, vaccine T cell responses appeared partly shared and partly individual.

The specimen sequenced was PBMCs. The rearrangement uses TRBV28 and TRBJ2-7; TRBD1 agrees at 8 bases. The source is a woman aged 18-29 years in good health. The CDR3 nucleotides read TGTGCCAGCAGTCCCCGCGGACAGGGTTCGTTAGAGCAGTACTTC. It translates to CASSPRGQGSLEQYF.